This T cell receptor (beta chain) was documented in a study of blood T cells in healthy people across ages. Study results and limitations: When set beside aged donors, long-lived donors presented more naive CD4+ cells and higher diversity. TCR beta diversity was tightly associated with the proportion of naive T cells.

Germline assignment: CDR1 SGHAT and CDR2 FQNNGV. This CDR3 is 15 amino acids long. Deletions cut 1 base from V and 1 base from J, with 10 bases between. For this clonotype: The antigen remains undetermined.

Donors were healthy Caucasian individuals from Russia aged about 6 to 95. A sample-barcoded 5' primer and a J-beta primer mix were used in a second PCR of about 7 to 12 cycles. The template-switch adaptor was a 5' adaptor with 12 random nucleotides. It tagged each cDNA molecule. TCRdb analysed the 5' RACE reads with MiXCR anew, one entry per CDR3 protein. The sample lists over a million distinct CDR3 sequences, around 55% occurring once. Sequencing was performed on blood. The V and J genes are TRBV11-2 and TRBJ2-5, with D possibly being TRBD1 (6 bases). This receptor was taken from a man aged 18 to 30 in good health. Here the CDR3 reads CASSLVGQTQETQYF. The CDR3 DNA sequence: TGTGCCAGCAGCTTAGTCGGACAGACCCAAGAGACCCAGTACTTC.